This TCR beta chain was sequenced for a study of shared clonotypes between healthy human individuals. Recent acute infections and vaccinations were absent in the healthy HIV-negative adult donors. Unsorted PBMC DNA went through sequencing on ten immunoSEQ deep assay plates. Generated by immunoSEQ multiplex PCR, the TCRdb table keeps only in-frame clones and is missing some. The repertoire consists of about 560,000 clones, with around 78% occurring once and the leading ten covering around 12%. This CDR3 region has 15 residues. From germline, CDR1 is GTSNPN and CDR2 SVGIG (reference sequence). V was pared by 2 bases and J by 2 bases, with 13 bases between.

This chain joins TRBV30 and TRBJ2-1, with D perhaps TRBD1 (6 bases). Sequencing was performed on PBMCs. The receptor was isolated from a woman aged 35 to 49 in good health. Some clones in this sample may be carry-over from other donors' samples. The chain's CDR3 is CAWSRGTTPYNEQFF. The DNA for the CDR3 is TGTGCCTGGAGTAGGGGGACAACCCCCTACAATGAGCAGTTCTTC.